A single sample gave rise to the 30 T cell receptor beta chains below, sequenced in a study of T cell responses to AZD1222 COVID-19 vaccine. Sequencing used immunoSEQ multiplex PCR; TCRdb keeps in-frame clones, though not all of them. The sample contains some 47,000 clones, 83% of which appear only once. The sample here was peripheral blood, taken on day 0 of AZD1222 vaccination. The receptors were gathered from an adult in good health.

This chain joins TRBV3-1 (or the pseudogene TRBV3-2) and TRBJ1-5; 10 nucleotides align to TRBD1. This CDR3 is 20 amino acids long. V lost 0 bases and J lost 2; bases outside the gene matches: 13. The germline gives CDR1 LGHDT, CDR2 YNNKEL (reference sequence). The CDR3: CASSQDGRTGGRFGNQPQHF. The CDR3 DNA reads as TGTGCCAGCAGCCAAGACGGGAGGACAGGGGGGAGATTTGGCAATCAGCCCCAGCATTTT.

J is TRBJ1-3 and V is TRBV6-5, with D unclear. Trimming took off 2 bases at V and 5 bases at J, with 13 bases between the two ends. This CDR3 spans 15 amino acids. Germline V gene sequence: CDR1 MNHEY, CDR2 SVGAGI. CDR3 residues: CASSYQSVGRNTIYF. The CDR3 DNA follows: TGTGCCAGCAGTTACCAGTCGGTGGGCAGAAACACCATATATTTT.

The V gene is TRBV18, the J gene TRBJ1-1; D is ambiguous. V dropped 1 base and J dropped 8 bases, with 8 bases sitting between them. The germline CDR1 and CDR2 sequences are KGHSH and LQKENI. The CDR3 totals 12 residues. In DNA form, the CDR3 reads TGTGCCAGCTCACCACTCGGGGTAGAAGCTTTCTTT. Protein: CASSPLGVEAFF.

This CDR3 is CASSQDWTGYSPLHF. The CDR3 region has the DNA TGCGCCAGCAGCCAAGATTGGACAGGGTATTCACCCCTCCACTTT. V and J are TRBV4-3 and TRBJ1-6; 8 positions agree with TRBD1. This CDR3 has 15 residues. Germline V gene sequence: CDR1 LGHNA, CDR2 YSLEER. Unmatched junction bases numbered 3, after V lost 0 bases and J lost 8 bases.

The chain links TRBV28 to TRBJ2-2, with TRBD1 identical over 8 bases. Germline CDR1 MDHEN, CDR2 SYDVKM. The J segment lost 2 bases and the V segment lost 1 base, leaving 9 bases of the junction unmatched. The CDR3 has 18 amino acids. CDR3 sequence (DNA): TGTGCCAGCAGTTTATTCCCCGGGACAGGAATTAACACCGGGGAGCTGTTTTTT. It is translated as CASSLFPGTGINTGELFF. Full variable domain (missing parts from reference TRBV28 and TRBJ2-2): DVKVTQSSRYLVKRTGEKVFLECVQDMDHENMFWYRQDPGLGLRLIYFSYDVKMKEKGDIPEGYSVSREKKERFSLILESASTNQTSMYLCASSLFPGTGINTGELFFGEGSRLTVL.

The rearrangement uses TRBV4-3 and TRBJ1-6; D remains ambiguous. This CDR3 region has 14 residues. Germline V lookup: CDR1 LGHNA, CDR2 YSLEER. V lost 1 base and J lost 11, with 12 bases in between. CDR3: CASSQGAGVAPLHF. In nucleotides, the CDR3 is TGCGCCAGCAGCCAAGGGGCTGGAGTGGCACCCCTCCACTTT.

The chain is built from TRBV6-5 and TRBJ1-2; D remains ambiguous. CDR3 length equals 14 residues. The V gene lost 0 bases and the J gene lost 8 bases, with 13 bases spanning the gap. CDR1 is MNHEY and CDR2 is SVGAGI in the germline V gene. The CDR3 DNA is TGTGCCAGCAGTTACTCGAGTACCCCGCCCGGCTACACCTTC. This encodes CASSYSSTPPGYTF.

As DNA, the CDR3 is TGTGCCAGCAGTTTCGGCGGGGGCGAGACTGAAGCTTTCTTT. Translation gives CASSFGGGETEAFF. The chain carries TRBV6-6 and TRBJ1-1, with D possibly being TRBD1 (6 bases). Germline V gene sequence: CDR1 MNHNY, CDR2 SVGAGI (reference sequence). This CDR3 comprises 14 residues. V was pared by 4 bases and J by 5 bases, with 14 bases between.

This chain joins TRBV28 and TRBJ2-7; 7 positions agree with TRBD1. This CDR3 region has 14 residues. The V gene end was trimmed by 5 bases and the J gene end by 6 bases; junction bases not matched to a gene: 10. CDR1 and CDR2 (germline): MDHEN, SYDVKM. CDR3 residues: CASSQNRGTLEQYF. CDR3 nucleotide sequence: TGTGCCAGCAGTCAAAACAGGGGTACCCTCGAGCAGTACTTC.

The V and J genes are TRBV7-9 and TRBJ2-1, with TRBD2 identical over 9 bases. The germline CDR1 and CDR2 sequences are SEHNR and FQNEAQ (reference sequence). The CDR3 is 16 amino acids. With 4 bases clipped from V and 3 bases from J, the junction kept 7 bases outside the gene matches. The CDR3 sequence is CASSSDGSGSYNEQFF. The CDR3 DNA sequence: TGTGCCAGCAGCTCCGACGGTAGCGGGAGCTACAATGAGCAGTTCTTC.

This chain connects TRBV28 to TRBJ2-1; 9 bases map to TRBD2. Trimming took 5 bases from V and 8 from J; bases not matched to a gene: 19. In germline, CDR1 is MDHEN, CDR2 SYDVKM. This CDR3 is 18 amino acids long. DNA for the CDR3: TGTGCCAGCAGTCCCCGGCTGGGTGCGGGAGGGCCGGTGTATGAGCAGTTCTTC. Translating it yields CASSPRLGAGGPVYEQFF.

This clone has just one count. The CDR3 is CASSLGSGTSTDTQYF. CDR3 in DNA: TGCGCCAGCAGCCTCGGTAGCGGCACTAGCACAGATACGCAGTATTTT. The gene calls are TRBV5-1 and TRBJ2-3; tentative D call: TRBD2 (6 bases). The length of the CDR3 is 16 residues. Trimming removed 4 bases at V and 0 bases at J, with 15 bases between. Germline CDR1 and CDR2: SGHRS and YFSETQ.

This chain uses TRBV27 with TRBJ2-7; D might be TRBD1 (6 bases). CDR3 length equals 14 residues. Germline CDR1 and CDR2: MNHEY and SMNVEV (reference sequence). Trimming removed 6 bases at V and 2 bases at J, with 14 bases between. The CDR3 region has the DNA TGTGCCAGCAGGTTGCAGGGGCCGGCCTACGAGCAGTACTTC. It translates to CASRLQGPAYEQYF.

The rearrangement uses TRBV7-2 and TRBJ2-3, with 7 nucleotides matching TRBD2. In germline, CDR1 is SGHTA, CDR2 FQGNSA. The junction had 11 bases not matched to a gene; V was cut back by 1 base and J by 1 base. The CDR3 loop spans 18 amino acids. This chain's CDR3 is CASSLEAVTGGRTDTQYF. The CDR3, as DNA: TGTGCCAGCAGCTTAGAAGCGGTCACGGGAGGACGCACAGATACGCAGTATTTT. Variable domain in full (rest from reference TRBV7-2 and TRBJ2-3): GAGVSQSPSNKVTEKGKDVELRCDPISGHTALYWYRQSLGQGLEFLIYFQGNSAPDKSGLPSDRFSAERTGGSVSTLTIQRTQQEDSAVYLCASSLEAVTGGRTDTQYFGPGTRLTVL.

The chain joins TRBV5-8 to TRBJ2-7; D unresolved. This CDR3 region has 14 residues. The V end was cut by 0 bases, the J end by 1 base, with 8 bases between. Germline values: CDR1 SGHTS, CDR2 YDEGEE. The CDR3 DNA follows: TGTGCCAGCAGCTTGGCGCCCAATTCCTACGAGCAGTACTTC. As protein: CASSLAPNSYEQYF.

Here the CDR3 reads CASSSAGSYNEQFF. The CDR3 nucleotides read TGTGCCAGCAGTTCGGCGGGCTCCTACAATGAGCAGTTCTTC. V and J are TRBV6-1 and TRBJ2-1; D possibly corresponds to TRBD2 (5 bases). Trimming removed 5 bases from V and 0 bases from J, with 8 bases in between. The CDR3 has 14 residues. Germline V gene sequence: CDR1 MNHNS, CDR2 SASEGT.

The genes are TRBV7-9 and TRBJ2-1; D not certain. V was clipped by 1 base and J by 6 bases, with 7 bases between them. CDR3 length: 13 residues. Germline loops: CDR1 SEHNR, CDR2 FQNEAQ (reference sequence). The CDR3 sequence is CASSLGGINEQFF. CDR3 DNA sequence: TGTGCCAGCAGCTTAGGTGGGATCAATGAGCAGTTCTTC.

This chain uses TRBV11-2 with TRBJ2-7; D is unclear. V lost 0 bases, J lost 6 bases, and 21 bases lay in between. The germline V gene encodes CDR1 SGHAT and CDR2 FQNNGV. The length of the CDR3 is 17 residues. The CDR3 reads CASSLDGLGPGGGEQYF. CDR3 nucleotides: TGTGCCAGCAGCTTAGACGGGCTGGGCCCCGGCGGCGGCGAGCAGTACTTC.

The J gene is TRBJ2-2, the V gene TRBV27; D is uncertain. Germline V CDR1 and CDR2: MNHEY, SMNVEV (reference sequence). This CDR3 comprises 16 residues. The CDR3 sequence is CAYTGRVKQNTGELFF. The CDR3, as DNA: TGTGCTTATACTGGTCGGGTAAAGCAGAACACCGGGGAGCTGTTTTTT.

This chain links TRBV9 with TRBJ2-5; 15 bases map to TRBD2. This CDR3 region has 18 residues. Germline trimming cut 3 bases from V and 5 bases from J; bases unmatched to any gene: 11. CDR1 is SGDLS and CDR2 is YYNGEE in the germline V gene. CDR3 DNA: TGTGCCAGCAGCGACGGACTAGCGGGGGGGCCGGGAACGGAGACCCAGTACTTC. This codes for CASSDGLAGGPGTETQYF.

The chain is built from TRBV28 and TRBJ1-5; D unclear. The germline gives CDR1 MDHEN, CDR2 SYDVKM. The CDR3 loop spans 13 amino acids. The ends were cut back, 3 bases at V and 6 bases at J, with 9 bases in the middle. The CDR3 nucleotides read TGTGCCAGCAGTTTCGGGTTGACTCAGCCCCAGCATTTT. This translates into CASSFGLTQPQHF.

The rearrangement links TRBV7-9 to TRBJ1-5; unclear D gene. The V end was cut by 5 bases, the J end by 9 bases, with 14 bases between. CDR1 is SEHNR, CDR2 FQNEAQ, per germline (reference sequence). The CDR3 is 13 amino acids. The CDR3 spells CASSPSDWGPQHF. CDR3 in DNA: TGTGCCAGCAGCCCCTCGGACTGGGGGCCCCAGCATTTT.

As for this clone: The same CDR3 can be traced to other DNA sequences in this sample. The chain recombines TRBV27 with TRBJ2-7; tentatively, D is TRBD1 (6 bases). The CDR3 loop spans 14 amino acids. Germline V gene lookup returns CDR1 MNHEY and CDR2 SMNVEV (reference sequence). V shed 5 bases and J shed 2 bases, with 13 bases lying between them. DNA for the CDR3: TGTGCCAGCAGTCCCGGGACAAGTCCCTACGAGCAGTACTTC. Encoded protein: CASSPGTSPYEQYF.

This chain uses TRBV10-2 with TRBJ1-1; tentative D call: TRBD1 (6 bases). The CDR3 has 12 amino acids. With 8 bases removed from V and 1 base from J, the gap between germline ends came to 8 bases. The germline V gene has CDR1 WSHSY and CDR2 SAAADI. The CDR3 is CASLDRNTEAFF. The CDR3 nucleotides read TGCGCCAGCCTGGACAGGAACACTGAAGCTTTCTTT.

V usage is TRBV4-3 and J usage is TRBJ1-2, with no clear D. V was shortened by 0 bases and J by 8 bases, with 13 bases between the two germline ends. Germline CDR1 and CDR2: LGHNA and YSLEER. There are 14 residues in the CDR3. In DNA form, the CDR3 reads TGCGCCAGCAGCCAAGATGAAGGTTTCACCGGCTACACCTTC. Encoded protein: CASSQDEGFTGYTF.

The chain recombines TRBV5-5 with TRBJ1-3; TRBD1 is a possible D gene (5 bases). Trimming removed 4 bases from V and 0 bases from J, with 14 bases in between. Germline lookup yields CDR1 SGHKS and CDR2 YYEKEE (reference sequence). CDR3 size: 16 residues. The CDR3 nucleotides are TGTGCCAGCAGCCTCCCAAGGACAAACTCTGGAAACACCATATATTTT. It is translated as CASSLPRTNSGNTIYF.

The rearrangement links TRBV11-2 to TRBJ2-1, with TRBD2 matching 12 bases. The CDR3 extends over 15 amino acids. Germline CDR1 and CDR2: SGHAT and FQNNGV. After removal of 1 base from V and 7 bases from J, the junction contained 2 bases not matched to a gene. CDR3 region: CASSLGTSGNNEQFF. The CDR3 nucleotides read TGTGCCAGCAGCTTAGGGACTAGCGGGAATAATGAGCAGTTCTTC. Full variable domain (missing parts from reference TRBV11-2 and TRBJ2-1): EAGVAQSPRYKIIEKRQSVAFWCNPISGHATLYWYQQILGQGPKLLIQFQNNGVVDDSQLPKDRFSAERLKGVDSTLKIQPAKLEDSAVYLCASSLGTSGNNEQFFGPGTRLTVL.

This chain connects TRBV6-6 to TRBJ2-7; maybe TRBD1 (5 bases). The CDR3 spans 13 residues. Germline V gene lookup returns CDR1 MNHNY and CDR2 SVGAGI (reference sequence). The V end lost 6 bases, the J end lost 0 bases, and 9 bases lay between the germline ends. CDR3 protein: CASSKDSSYEQYF. The CDR3 nucleotides are TGTGCCAGCAGCAAAGACAGCTCCTACGAGCAGTACTTC.

The chain employs TRBV6-5 and TRBJ2-2; 8 nucleotides agree with TRBD1. V lost 7 bases, J lost 3 bases, and 7 bases stayed unmatched. CDR3 size: 15 residues. Per the germline V gene, CDR1 is MNHEY and CDR2 is SVGAGI. CDR3 amino acids: CASNRQGMDTGELFF. The CDR3 region has the DNA TGTGCCAGCAACCGACAGGGGATGGACACCGGGGAGCTGTTTTTT.

V usage is TRBV5-1 and J usage is TRBJ2-5; maybe TRBD2 (6 bases). Trimming pared 4 bases from V and 2 bases from J, leaving 15 bases between. This CDR3 is built from 15 residues. From germline, CDR1 is SGHRS and CDR2 YFSETQ. The CDR3 coding sequence is TGCGCCAGCAGCAGCGGAGGGACTTCACAAGAGACCCAGTACTTC. Its translation: CASSSGGTSQETQYF.